These 22 T cell receptor beta chains originate from one sample sequenced in a study of T cell changes during pregnancy in multiple sclerosis. Clones were read by immunoSEQ multiplex PCR, and TCRdb kept only the in-frame ones, dropping some. The table includes about 98,000 clones, about 90% detected once. Material: peripheral blood, obtained after pregnancy. The receptors stem from a female donor in good health, enrolled as a control in a pregnancy study.

V is TRBV6-4 and J is TRBJ2-3; TRBD2 aligns across 14 bases. CDR1 is MRHNA and CDR2 is SNTAGT in the germline V gene. Trimming took 0 bases from V and 6 from J; bases not matched to a gene: 2. The CDR3 is 16 residues long. The CDR3: CASSDSGTSGSDTQYF. CDR3 bases: TGTGCCAGCAGTGACTCGGGGACTAGCGGGAGTGATACGCAGTATTTT.

The chain recombines TRBV18 with TRBJ1-2; 10 nucleotides agree with TRBD1. The CDR3 spans 14 residues. V was pared by 5 bases and J by 2 bases, with 2 bases of the junction left unmatched. Germline loops: CDR1 KGHSH, CDR2 LQKENI. The CDR3 nucleotides are TGTGCCAGCTCAACGGGACAGGGGAACTATGGCTACACCTTC. It translates to CASSTGQGNYGYTF. The variable domain in full, with the rest retrieved from reference TRBV18 and TRBJ1-2, is NAGVMQNPRHLVRRRGQEARLRCSPMKGHSHVYWYRQLPEEGLKFMVYLQKENIIDESGMPKERFSAEFPKEGPSILRIQQVVRGDSAAYFCASSTGQGNYGYTFGSGTRLTVV.

The chain combines TRBV25-1 with TRBJ2-7, with D possibly being TRBD2 (5 bases). V was trimmed by 8 bases and J by 3 bases, leaving 20 bases between them. Germline V gene sequence: CDR1 MGHDK, CDR2 SYGVNS. CDR3 length: 15 residues. The CDR3 is CASASRSETNYEQYF. The CDR3 region has the DNA TGTGCCAGCGCAAGCCGATCAGAGACTAACTACGAGCAGTACTTC.

The V gene is TRBV5-1, the J gene TRBJ1-4; D call uncertain. CDR3 length: 15 residues. In germline, CDR1 is SGHRS, CDR2 YFSETQ. V lost 0 bases to trimming and J lost 4 bases, with 10 bases between them. The CDR3 loop reads CASSLEGGVNEKLFF. DNA for the CDR3: TGCGCCAGCAGCTTGGAAGGCGGGGTTAATGAAAAACTGTTTTTT.

This clone was recorded a few times. J is TRBJ2-7 and V is TRBV2, with D uncertain. Trimming removed 7 bases at V and 5 bases at J, with 12 bases between. The CDR3 runs to 12 residues. CDR1 and CDR2 (germline): SNHLY, FYNNEI. CDR3 coding DNA: TGTGCCAGCAAGGAGAGTCGGAACGAGCAGTACTTC. As protein: CASKESRNEQYF.

The J gene is TRBJ2-7, the V gene TRBV18; D gene ambiguous. Looked up from germline, CDR1 is KGHSH and CDR2 is LQKENI. Trimming left V 4 bases short and J 7 bases short, with 17 bases between. CDR3 length equals 14 residues. CDR3 region: CASSLTQVSGEQYF. The CDR3 nucleotides read TGTGCCAGCTCACTAACCCAAGTGTCCGGGGAGCAGTACTTC. Using reference TRBV18 and TRBJ2-7 for the parts outside the CDR3, the full variable domain is NAGVMQNPRHLVRRRGQEARLRCSPMKGHSHVYWYRQLPEEGLKFMVYLQKENIIDESGMPKERFSAEFPKEGPSILRIQQVVRGDSAAYFCASSLTQVSGEQYFGPGTRLTVT.

The chain uses TRBV5-6 and TRBJ2-3; the D is unclear. The germline V gene has CDR1 SGHDT and CDR2 YYEEEE. V was trimmed by 4 bases and J by 5 bases, leaving 5 bases between them. The length of the CDR3 is 11 residues. The DNA for the CDR3 is TGTGCCAGCAGCCGAGGAGATACGCAGTATTTT. This codes for CASSRGDTQYF.

This chain uses TRBV28 with TRBJ2-3, with a possible D match to TRBD1 (6 bases). The germline V gene has CDR1 MDHEN and CDR2 SYDVKM. The CDR3 contains 15 residues. V lost 2 bases and J lost 3, with 12 bases in between. This CDR3 is CASSLAQGVTDTQYF. The CDR3 region has the DNA TGTGCCAGCAGTTTAGCACAGGGAGTTACAGATACGCAGTATTTT. Together with reference TRBV28 and TRBJ2-3, the CDR3 gives the full variable domain: DVKVTQSSRYLVKRTGEKVFLECVQDMDHENMFWYRQDPGLGLRLIYFSYDVKMKEKGDIPEGYSVSREKKERFSLILESASTNQTSMYLCASSLAQGVTDTQYFGPGTRLTVL.

This clone has a single count. This chain connects TRBV15 to TRBJ2-7; 15 bases are a match to TRBD2. Germline trimming cut 5 bases from V and 4 bases from J; bases unmatched to any gene: 3. Germline-derived CDR1 and CDR2 are LNHNV and YYDKDF (reference sequence). The CDR3 is 15 residues long. This chain's CDR3 is CATSPGLAGGYEQYF. The DNA for the CDR3 is TGTGCCACCAGCCCAGGACTAGCGGGAGGGTACGAGCAGTACTTC. Supplemented by reference TRBV15 and TRBJ2-7, the full variable domain reads DAMVIQNPRYQVTQFGKPVTLSCSQTLNHNVMYWYQQKSSQAPKLLFHYYDKDFNNEADTPDNFQSRRPNTSFCFLDIRSPGLGDTAMYLCATSPGLAGGYEQYFGPGTRLTVT.

This chain links TRBV11-1 with TRBJ2-7; 8 nucleotides agree with TRBD2. The CDR3 totals 15 residues. Germline assignment: CDR1 SGHAT and CDR2 FQDESV (reference sequence). With V trimmed by 5 bases and J by 3 bases, 9 bases remained unmatched. The CDR3 coding sequence is TGTGCCAGCAGCCCGCGAGGGGCGGGGGGCTACGAGCAGTACTTC. As protein: CASSPRGAGGYEQYF.

This chain uses TRBV7-2 with TRBJ2-3; a possible D gene is TRBD2 (6 bases). This CDR3 has 14 amino acids. Germline V gene data show CDR1 as SGHTA and CDR2 as FQGNSA. V lost 3 bases and J lost 3, with 10 bases in between. The CDR3 region is CASSFSLATDTQYF. CDR3 nucleotide sequence: TGTGCCAGCAGCTTTTCCCTAGCGACAGATACGCAGTATTTT.

The chain recombines TRBV10-3 with TRBJ1-1; D possibly corresponds to TRBD1 (6 bases). CDR1 and CDR2 (germline): ENHRY, SYGVKD. This CDR3 is 17 amino acids long. Deletions cut 6 bases from V and 0 bases from J, with 20 bases between. The CDR3, as DNA: TGTGCCATCAGCGCGCTGTTGGACAGAGTAATGAACACTGAAGCTTTCTTT. Translation: CAISALLDRVMNTEAFF.

The chain is built from TRBV6-5 and TRBJ2-7; tentatively, D is TRBD1 (5 bases). V shed 8 bases and J shed 1 base, with 9 bases lying between them. CDR1 and CDR2 from the germline V gene are MNHEY and SVGAGI. The CDR3 loop spans 12 amino acids. The CDR3 here is CASGTGSYEQYF. The CDR3 nucleotides read TGTGCCAGCGGCACAGGTTCCTACGAGCAGTACTTC.

V usage is TRBV4-1 and J usage is TRBJ2-2; 7 bases map to TRBD1. CDR1 and CDR2 from the germline V gene are MGHRA and YSYEKL. This CDR3 spans 17 amino acids. The V and J ends lost 2 bases and 6 bases, in that order; junction bases with no gene match: 12. The CDR3 loop is CASSQYLDRTLSGELFF. CDR3 DNA sequence: TGCGCCAGCAGCCAATATTTGGACAGGACGCTATCCGGGGAGCTGTTTTTT.

The chain uses TRBV15 and TRBJ2-2, with 14 bases aligning to TRBD2. J lost 6 bases, V lost 5 bases, and 8 bases had no gene match. Germline CDR1 is LNHNV and CDR2 is YYDKDF (reference sequence). The CDR3 contains 17 residues. Here the CDR3 reads CATSAGLAGALPGELFF. CDR3 bases: TGTGCCACCAGCGCGGGACTAGCGGGAGCTCTCCCCGGGGAGCTGTTTTTT.

The V and J genes are TRBV9 and TRBJ2-7; D is uncertain. The CDR3 contains 13 residues. V lost 0 bases and J 2 bases, leaving 6 bases between the germline ends. Germline V gene sequence: CDR1 SGDLS, CDR2 YYNGEE. CDR3 bases: TGTGCCAGCAGCGTAGATACTCCCTACGAGCAGTACTTC. Encoded protein: CASSVDTPYEQYF. Full variable domain (outside the CDR3, taken from reference TRBV9 and TRBJ2-7): DSGVTQTPKHLITATGQRVTLRCSPRSGDLSVYWYQQSLDQGLQFLIQYYNGEERAKGNILERFSAQQFPDLHSELNLSSLELGDSALYFCASSVDTPYEQYFGPGTRLTVT.

V gene TRBV7-9 combines with J gene TRBJ2-5; D may be TRBD2 (6 bases). The CDR3 length is 19 residues. V dropped 2 bases and J dropped 4 bases, with 26 bases sitting between them. Germline V gene sequence: CDR1 SEHNR, CDR2 FQNEAQ (reference sequence). CDR3 DNA: TGTGCCAGCAGCTTAAGTTTCAGCGGGCGGGGAGTCCGAGGAGAGACCCAGTACTTC. It translates to CASSLSFSGRGVRGETQYF.

The genes are TRBV5-1 and TRBJ2-7; possible D gene TRBD1, 5 bases. Per the germline V gene, CDR1 is SGHRS and CDR2 is YFSETQ. The V gene lost 1 base and the J gene lost 1 base, with 12 bases spanning the gap. The CDR3 length is 15 residues. The CDR3 DNA reads TGCGCCAGCAGCTTGTTGCCGACAGCGTCCTACGAGCAGTACTTC. This sequence encodes CASSLLPTASYEQYF.

This CDR3 is CASSDKPGARGRTEAFF. The CDR3 nucleotides read TGTGCCAGCAGTGACAAACCCGGGGCGCGGGGGCGGACTGAAGCTTTCTTT. This sequence joins TRBV6-4 and TRBJ1-1, with TRBD1 as a possible D gene (6 bases). Per germline, CDR1 MRHNA and CDR2 SNTAGT. Trimming took off 2 bases at V and 5 bases at J, with 21 bases between the two ends. The CDR3 length is 17 residues.

This chain connects TRBV19 to TRBJ1-3, with D hard to call. Germline assignment: CDR1 LNHDA and CDR2 SQIVND (reference sequence). The CDR3 sequence is 13 residues long. V gave up 6 bases and J gave up 1 base, with 7 bases separating them. This CDR3 reads CASSQISGNTIYF. CDR3 coding DNA: TGTGCCAGTAGCCAGATTTCTGGAAACACCATATATTTT.

J is TRBJ1-5 and V is TRBV19; D may be TRBD1 (5 bases). CDR3 length equals 15 residues. Trimming took 10 bases from V and 1 from J, leaving 17 bases between them. Germline CDR1 and CDR2: LNHDA and SQIVND (reference sequence). DNA of the CDR3: TGTGCCACCTCGACCCAGGGCACCAGCAATCAGCCCCAGCATTTT. Its translation: CATSTQGTSNQPQHF.

The chain is built from TRBV6-5 and TRBJ1-5; 10 bases are a match to TRBD1. This CDR3 region has 15 residues. V lost 6 bases, J lost 9 bases, and 11 bases stayed unmatched. Germline V gene lookup returns CDR1 MNHEY and CDR2 SVGAGI. The DNA of the CDR3 is TGTGCCAGCAGCCTAGACAGGGGGCCAGGGGTGCCCCAGCATTTT. It yields the protein CASSLDRGPGVPQHF.